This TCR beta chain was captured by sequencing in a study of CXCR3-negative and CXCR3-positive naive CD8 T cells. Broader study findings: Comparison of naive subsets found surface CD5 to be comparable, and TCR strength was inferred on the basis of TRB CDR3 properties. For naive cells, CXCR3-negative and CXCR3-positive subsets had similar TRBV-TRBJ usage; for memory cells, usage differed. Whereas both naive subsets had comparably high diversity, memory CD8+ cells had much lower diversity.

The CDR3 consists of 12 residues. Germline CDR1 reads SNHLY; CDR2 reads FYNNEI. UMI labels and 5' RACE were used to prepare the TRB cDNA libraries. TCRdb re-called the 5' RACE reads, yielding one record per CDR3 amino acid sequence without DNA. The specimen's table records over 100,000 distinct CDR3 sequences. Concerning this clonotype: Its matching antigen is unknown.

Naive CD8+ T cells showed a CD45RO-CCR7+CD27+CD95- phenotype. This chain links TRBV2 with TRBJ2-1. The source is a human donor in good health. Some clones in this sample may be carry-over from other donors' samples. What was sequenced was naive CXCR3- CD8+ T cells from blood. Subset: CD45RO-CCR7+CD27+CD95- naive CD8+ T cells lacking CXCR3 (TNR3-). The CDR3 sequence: CASSGAYNEQFF.